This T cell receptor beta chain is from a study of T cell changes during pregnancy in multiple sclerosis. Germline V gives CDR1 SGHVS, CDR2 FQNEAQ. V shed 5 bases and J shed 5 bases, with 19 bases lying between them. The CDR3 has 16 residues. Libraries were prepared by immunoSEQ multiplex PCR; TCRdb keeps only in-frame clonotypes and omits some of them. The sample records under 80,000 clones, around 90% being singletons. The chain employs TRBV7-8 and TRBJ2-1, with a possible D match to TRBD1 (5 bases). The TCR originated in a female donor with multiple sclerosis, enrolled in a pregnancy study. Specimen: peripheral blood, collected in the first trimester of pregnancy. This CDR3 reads CASSRLAQAGDNEQFF. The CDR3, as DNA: TGTGCCAGCAGCAGACTTGCACAGGCAGGAGACAATGAGCAGTTCTTC.